One sample yielded the 4 T cell receptor beta chains listed below, sequenced in a study of early T cells in non-severe SARS-CoV-2 infection. A single record per CDR3 protein comes from TCRdb applying MiXCR to the 5' RACE reads. The sample includes 50,000 or so distinct CDR3 sequences, less than 15% of them seen just once. The specimen sequenced was whole blood. The receptors shown here come from an adult who was a healthcare worker with PCR-confirmed SARS-CoV-2 infection or an uninfected control (not recorded which).

V gene TRBV29-1 combines with J gene TRBJ2-1; D not resolved. V was shortened by 4 bases and J by 0 bases, with 13 bases between the two germline ends. The CDR3 covers 15 residues. Germline V CDR1 and CDR2: SQVTM, ANQGSEA. The CDR3 protein is CSVVGSASSYNEQFF. CDR3 in DNA: TGCAGCGTTGTGGGATCGGCGAGCTCCTACAATGAGCAGTTCTTC.

In its sample, this clonotype was seen many times. This chain joins TRBV3-1 and TRBJ2-3; D unclear. This CDR3 spans 16 amino acids. CDR1 and CDR2 from the germline V gene are LGHDT and YNNKEL (reference sequence). V shed 1 base and J shed 0 bases, with 11 bases lying between them. The CDR3 sequence: CASSQGRITSTDTQYF. As DNA, the CDR3 is TGTGCCAGCAGCCAAGGACGGATTACTAGCACAGATACGCAGTATTTT.

The rearrangement uses TRBV28 and TRBJ1-1; 9 bases line up with TRBD1. The CDR3 has 15 residues. The germline V gene has CDR1 MDHEN and CDR2 SYDVKM. Trimming took 6 bases from V and 9 from J; bases not matched to a gene: 14. DNA of the CDR3: TGTGCCAGCAGCAACTCCGGGACAGGGAGGTCGAAAGCTTTCTTT. Its translation is CASSNSGTGRSKAFF.

The chain couples TRBV5-1 to TRBJ2-1, with 7 bases lining up with TRBD1. The ends lost 3 bases at V and 12 bases at J; junction bases unmatched: 15. The CDR3 loop spans 15 amino acids. The germline gives CDR1 SGHRS, CDR2 YFSETQ. CDR3 DNA sequence: TGCGCCAGCAGCTCCTCAGGGACAGACCTCGACTTGCAGTTCTTC. Translation gives CASSSSGTDLDLQFF.